The 3 T cell receptor beta chains below come from one sample, sequenced in a study of cytomegalovirus exposure and HLA in healthy donors. Here immunoSEQ multiplex PCR was the method, and the copy in TCRdb shows in-frame clones only, minus some. Found here are 95,000 to 150,000 clones, approximately 87% of them singletons; the top ten hold about 6.9%. The source material was PBMCs. Receptors were obtained from a woman between 18 and 29 years old in good health and CMV-seropositive.

This clone showed up just a few times. The chain combines TRBV7-2 with TRBJ2-3; no firm D call. The CDR3 runs 13 residues. V shed 1 base and J shed 2 bases, with 4 bases lying between them. From germline, CDR1 is SGHTA and CDR2 FQGNSA. The CDR3 spells CASSLGVTDTQYF. CDR3 nucleotides: TGTGCCAGCAGCTTAGGCGTCACAGATACGCAGTATTTT.

The chain couples TRBV7-2 to TRBJ2-4; 9 positions agree with TRBD1. CDR1 is SGHTA, CDR2 FQGNSA, per germline. V gave up 5 bases and J gave up 7 bases; unmatched junction bases: 6. This CDR3 contains 14 residues. CDR3 sequence: CASSGTGTGNIQYF. DNA of the CDR3: TGTGCCAGCAGCGGAACCGGGACAGGGAACATTCAGTACTTC.

This sequence joins TRBV19 and TRBJ1-2; 9 nucleotides line up with TRBD1. Looked up from germline, CDR1 is LNHDA and CDR2 is SQIVND (reference sequence). The CDR3 runs 17 residues. J gave up 8 bases and V 4 bases, and 17 bases lay outside the gene matches. The CDR3 is CASSTTGTGSFRGGYTF. The CDR3 bases are TGTGCCAGTAGTACGACCGGGACAGGGTCGTTTCGTGGGGGCTACACCTTC.